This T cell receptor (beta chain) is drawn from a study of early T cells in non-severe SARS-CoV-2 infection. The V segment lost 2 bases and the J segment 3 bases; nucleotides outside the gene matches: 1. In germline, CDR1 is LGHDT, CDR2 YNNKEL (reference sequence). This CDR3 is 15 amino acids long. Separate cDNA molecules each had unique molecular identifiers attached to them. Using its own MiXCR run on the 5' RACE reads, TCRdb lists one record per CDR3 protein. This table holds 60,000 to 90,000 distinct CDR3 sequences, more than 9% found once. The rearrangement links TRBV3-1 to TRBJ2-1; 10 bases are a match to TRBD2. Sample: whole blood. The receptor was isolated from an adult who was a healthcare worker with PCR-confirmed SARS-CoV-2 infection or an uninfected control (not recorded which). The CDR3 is CASSQLAGDYNEQFF. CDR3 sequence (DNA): TGTGCCAGCAGCCAACTAGCGGGAGACTACAATGAGCAGTTCTTC.